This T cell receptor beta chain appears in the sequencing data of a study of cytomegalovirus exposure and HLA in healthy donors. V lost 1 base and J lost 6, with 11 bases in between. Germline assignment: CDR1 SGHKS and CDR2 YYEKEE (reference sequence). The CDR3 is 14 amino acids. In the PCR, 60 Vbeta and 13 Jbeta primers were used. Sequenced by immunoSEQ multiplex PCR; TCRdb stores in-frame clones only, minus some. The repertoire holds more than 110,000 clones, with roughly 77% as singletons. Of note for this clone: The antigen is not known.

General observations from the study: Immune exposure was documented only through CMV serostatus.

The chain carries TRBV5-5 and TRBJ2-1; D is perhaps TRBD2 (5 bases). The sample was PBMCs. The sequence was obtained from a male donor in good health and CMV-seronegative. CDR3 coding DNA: TGTGCCAGCAGCTTGCCGGGAAGCCGCAATGAGCAGTTCTTC. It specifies CASSLPGSRNEQFF.